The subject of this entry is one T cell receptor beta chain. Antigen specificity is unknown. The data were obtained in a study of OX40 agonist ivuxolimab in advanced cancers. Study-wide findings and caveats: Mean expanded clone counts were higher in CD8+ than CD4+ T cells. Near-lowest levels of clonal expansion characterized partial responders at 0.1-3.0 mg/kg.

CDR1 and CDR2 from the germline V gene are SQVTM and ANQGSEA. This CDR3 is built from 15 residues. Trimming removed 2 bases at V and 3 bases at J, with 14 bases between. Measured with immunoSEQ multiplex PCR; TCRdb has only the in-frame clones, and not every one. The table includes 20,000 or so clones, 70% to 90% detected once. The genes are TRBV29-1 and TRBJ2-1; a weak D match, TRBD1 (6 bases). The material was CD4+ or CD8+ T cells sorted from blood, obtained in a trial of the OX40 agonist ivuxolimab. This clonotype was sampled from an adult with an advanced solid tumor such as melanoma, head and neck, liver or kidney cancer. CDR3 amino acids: CSVERGDRSYNEQFF. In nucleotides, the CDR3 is TGCAGCGTTGAAAGGGGAGACAGGAGCTACAATGAGCAGTTCTTC.